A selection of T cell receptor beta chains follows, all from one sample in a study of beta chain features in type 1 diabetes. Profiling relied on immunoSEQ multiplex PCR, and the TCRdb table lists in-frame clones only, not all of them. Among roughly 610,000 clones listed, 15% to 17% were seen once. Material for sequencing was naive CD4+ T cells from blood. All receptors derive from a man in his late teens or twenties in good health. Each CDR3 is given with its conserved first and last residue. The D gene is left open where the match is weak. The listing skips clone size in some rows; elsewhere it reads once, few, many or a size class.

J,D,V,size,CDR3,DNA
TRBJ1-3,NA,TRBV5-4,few,CASRPGTGNTIYF,TGTGCCAGCAGACCAGGGACTGGAAACACCATATATTTT
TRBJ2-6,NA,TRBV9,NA,CASSVGSGSSGANVLTF,TGTGCCAGCAGCGTAGGCTCAGGGAGCTCTGGGGCCAACGTCCTGACTTTC
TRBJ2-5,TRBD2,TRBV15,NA,CATSRDRGTSGTQETQYF,TGTGCCACCAGCAGAGATAGAGGCACTAGCGGGACCCAAGAGACCCAGTACTTC
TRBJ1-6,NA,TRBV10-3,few,CVEGTYNLPLHF,TGTGTCGAGGGGACATATAATTTACCCCTCCACTTT
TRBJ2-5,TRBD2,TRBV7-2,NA,CASSRRTSGETQYF,TGTGCCAGCAGCCGCCGGACTAGCGGGGAGACCCAGTACTTC
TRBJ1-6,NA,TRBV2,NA,CASRVSASPLHF,TGTGCCAGCAGGGTTTCGGCTTCACCCCTCCACTTT
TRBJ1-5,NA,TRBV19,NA,CASSMWGSNQPQHF,TGTGCCAGTAGTATGTGGGGTAGCAATCAGCCCCAGCATTTT
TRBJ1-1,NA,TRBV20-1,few,CSAPTGLEAFF,TGCAGTGCTCCGACAGGACTTGAAGCTTTCTTT
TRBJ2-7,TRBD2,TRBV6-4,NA,CASSDPGLAGGPAYEQYF,TGTGCCAGCAGTGACCCCGGACTAGCGGGAGGGCCCGCCTACGAGCAGTACTTC
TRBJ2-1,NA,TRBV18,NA,CASSPGQHGTEQFF,TGTGCCAGCTCACCGGGACAACACGGAACTGAGCAGTTCTTC
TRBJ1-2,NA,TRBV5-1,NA,CASSLDGNYGYTF,TGCGCCAGCAGCTTGGACGGTAACTATGGCTACACCTTC
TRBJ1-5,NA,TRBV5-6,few,CASSPGRGNQPQHF,TGTGCCAGCAGTCCCGGTAGGGGCAATCAGCCCCAGCATTTT
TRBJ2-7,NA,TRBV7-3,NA,CASSLSGGEQYF,TGTGCCAGCAGCTTATCCGGGGGCGAGCAGTACTTC
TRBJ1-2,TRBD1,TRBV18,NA,CASSSGQARIYGYTF,TGTGCCAGCTCATCAGGACAGGCCAGGATCTATGGCTACACCTTC
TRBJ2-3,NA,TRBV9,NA,CASSPRTGTQYF,TGTGCCAGCAGCCCCCGTACGGGTACGCAGTATTTT
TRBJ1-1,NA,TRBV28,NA,CASSLRPVEAFF,TGTGCCAGCAGTTTAAGACCGGTCGAAGCTTTCTTT
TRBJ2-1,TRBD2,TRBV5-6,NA,CASSGLAGGPYNEQFF,TGTGCCAGCAGCGGACTAGCGGGAGGTCCCTACAATGAGCAGTTCTTC
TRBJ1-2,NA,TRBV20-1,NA,CSANLLGYTF,TGCAGTGCTAACTTGCTTGGCTACACCTTC
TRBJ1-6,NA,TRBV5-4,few,CASSLPQPGLSPLHF,TGTGCCAGCAGCTTGCCCCAGCCAGGGCTCTCACCCCTCCACTTT
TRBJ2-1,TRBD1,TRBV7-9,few,CASRLTGDRNEQFF,TGTGCCAGCAGATTGACAGGGGATAGAAATGAGCAGTTCTTC
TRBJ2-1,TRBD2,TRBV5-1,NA,CASRDYSYNEQFF,TGCGCCAGTCGGGACTACTCCTACAATGAGCAGTTCTTC
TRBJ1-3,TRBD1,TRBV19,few,CASIPGTGGMDTIYF,TGTGCCAGTATCCCCGGGACAGGGGGCATGGACACCATATATTTT
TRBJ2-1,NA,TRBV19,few,CASSPLGLGLGNEQFF,TGTGCCAGTAGTCCCCTGGGGTTAGGATTGGGCAATGAGCAGTTCTTC
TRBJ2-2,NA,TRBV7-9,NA,CASSLVRPTNTGELFF,TGTGCCAGCAGCTTAGTGCGGCCTACGAACACCGGGGAGCTGTTTTTT
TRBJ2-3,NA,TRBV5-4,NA,CASSLDGGIKSTDTQYF,TGTGCCAGCAGCTTGGATGGCGGCATCAAAAGCACAGATACGCAGTATTTT
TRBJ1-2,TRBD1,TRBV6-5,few,CASSQTPGQTYGYTF,TGTGCCAGCAGTCAAACCCCGGGACAGACCTATGGCTACACCTTC
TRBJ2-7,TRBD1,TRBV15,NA,CATSREARTTGGYEQYF,TGTGCCACCAGCAGAGAAGCACGTACGACAGGGGGCTACGAGCAGTACTTC
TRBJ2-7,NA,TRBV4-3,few,CASSQGPYEQYF,TGCGCCAGCAGCCAAGGCCCCTACGAGCAGTACTTC
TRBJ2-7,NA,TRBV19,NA,CASSEGGARYF,TGTGCCAGTAGCGAAGGGGGAGCCCGGTACTTC
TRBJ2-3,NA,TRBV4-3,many,CASSQAGDTQYF,TGCGCCAGCAGCCAAGCGGGAGATACGCAGTATTTT
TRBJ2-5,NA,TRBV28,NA,CASSLSQQETQYF,TGTGCCAGCAGTTTAAGCCAGCAAGAGACCCAGTACTTC
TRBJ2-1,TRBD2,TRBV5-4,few,CASSWEGSSYNEQFF,TGTGCCAGCAGCTGGGAGGGCAGCTCCTACAATGAGCAGTTCTTC
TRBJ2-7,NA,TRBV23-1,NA,CASSLGASYEQYF,TGCGCCAGCAGCCTGGGAGCCTCCTACGAGCAGTACTTC
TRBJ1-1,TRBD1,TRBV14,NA,CASSRTGLDTEAFF,TGTGCCAGCAGTCGGACAGGGTTGGACACTGAAGCTTTCTTT
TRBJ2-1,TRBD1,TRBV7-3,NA,CASSPAGTAYNEQFF,TGTGCCAGCAGCCCAGCCGGGACAGCCTACAATGAGCAGTTCTTC
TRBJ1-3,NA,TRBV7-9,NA,CASSLNRARAGGNTIYF,TGTGCCAGCAGCTTAAATCGGGCCAGGGCAGGTGGAAACACCATATATTTT
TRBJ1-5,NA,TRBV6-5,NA,CASQVTGNQPQHF,TGTGCCAGCCAGGTCACAGGCAATCAGCCCCAGCATTTT
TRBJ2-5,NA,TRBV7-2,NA,CASSQTGAQETQYF,TGTGCCAGCAGCCAGACGGGGGCCCAAGAGACCCAGTACTTC
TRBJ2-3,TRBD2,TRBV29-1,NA,CSVEGLAGGADTQYF,TGCAGCGTTGAAGGTCTAGCGGGAGGGGCAGATACGCAGTATTTT
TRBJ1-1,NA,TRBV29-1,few,CSAELVGDMRNTEAFF,TGCAGCGCAGAATTGGTCGGGGACATGAGAAATACTGAAGCTTTCTTT
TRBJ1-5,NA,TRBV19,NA,CASSNPQGNQPQHF,TGTGCCAGTAGTAACCCCCAGGGGAATCAGCCCCAGCATTTT
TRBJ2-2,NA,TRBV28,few,CASIEPNTGELFF,TGTGCCAGCATTGAACCAAACACCGGGGAGCTGTTTTTT
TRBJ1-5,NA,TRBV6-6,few,CASSRGVASRNQPQHF,TGTGCCAGCAGTCGGGGGGTGGCGTCACGCAATCAGCCCCAGCATTTT
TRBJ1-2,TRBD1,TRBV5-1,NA,CASSLETGRVGYTF,TGCGCCAGCAGCTTGGAGACAGGGAGGGTTGGCTACACCTTC
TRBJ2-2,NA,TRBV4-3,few,CASSRSGGPSDTGELFF,TGCGCCAGCAGCCGCTCTGGGGGGCCTAGCGACACCGGGGAGCTGTTTTTT
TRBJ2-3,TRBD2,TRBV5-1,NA,CASRRTSASSTDAQYF,TGCGCCAGCAGAAGAACTAGCGCCTCTAGCACAGATGCGCAGTATTTT
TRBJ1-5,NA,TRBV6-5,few,CASSSGTVGNQPQHF,TGTGCCAGCAGTTCTGGGACGGTGGGCAATCAGCCCCAGCATTTT
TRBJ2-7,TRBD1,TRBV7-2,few,CASSLVTGQGSYEQYF,TGTGCCAGCAGCTTAGTAACCGGACAGGGCTCCTACGAGCAGTACTTC
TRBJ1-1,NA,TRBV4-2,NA,CASSQVWTQADTEAFF,TGTGCCAGCAGCCAAGTCTGGACCCAAGCGGACACTGAAGCTTTCTTT
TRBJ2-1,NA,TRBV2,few,CASSVRSRPSSYNEQFF,TGTGCCAGCAGTGTCCGAAGCAGACCAAGCTCCTACAATGAGCAGTTCTTC
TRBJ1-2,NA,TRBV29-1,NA,CSVGPSYGYTF,TGCAGCGTTGGTCCCTCGTATGGCTACACCTTC
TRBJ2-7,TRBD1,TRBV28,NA,CASSHPGQGQGEQYF,TGTGCCAGCAGTCACCCGGGACAGGGACAAGGGGAGCAGTACTTC
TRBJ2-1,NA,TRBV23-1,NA,CASSQSRVSSYNEQFF,TGCGCCAGCAGTCAATCACGGGTGAGCTCCTACAATGAGCAGTTCTTC